The present TCR beta chain was sequenced within a study of shared clonotypes between healthy human individuals. Between the trimmed V and J ends, which lost 3 bases and 7 bases, there was a span of 19 bases. In germline, CDR1 is SGDLS, CDR2 YYNGEE. The CDR3 spans 16 residues. This clone was seen just once. Deep was the level at which the assay was run. Clones were sequenced by immunoSEQ multiplex PCR, and TCRdb holds only the in-frame ones, with some missing. The sample holds around 640,000 clones; 96% are singletons and the top ten take 0.095% to 0.13%. In the naive CD8 group, cells lacked CD45RO and were positively selected for CCR7, so terminally differentiated effector memory CD45RA+ cells were left out.

Sample: naive CD8+ T cells sorted from blood. J is TRBJ2-2 and V is TRBV9; D not resolved. The source of this sequence is a woman between 25 and 40 years old in good health. The CDR3 sequence is CASSAAGGPGHGELFF. CDR3 bases: TGTGCCAGCAGCGCCGCCGGTGGGCCCGGGCACGGGGAGCTGTTTTTT.